These 22 T cell receptor beta chains were sequenced from one sample in a study of cytomegalovirus exposure and HLA in healthy donors. PCR primers comprised 60 Vbeta and 13 Jbeta primers. The method was immunoSEQ multiplex PCR; TCRdb's version includes in-frame clones alone and lacks a portion of them. Here the sample spans 130,000 or so clones, more than 65% being singletons. The sample was PBMCs. These receptors all stem from a male donor in good health and CMV-seropositive.

This clone was recorded a few times. The V and J genes are TRBV6-1 and TRBJ2-1; 13 bases are a match to TRBD2. Looked up from germline, CDR1 is MNHNS and CDR2 is SASEGT. The trim removed 3 bases at V and 6 bases at J, leaving 2 bases unmatched. The CDR3 extends over 15 amino acids. The DNA of the CDR3 is TGTGCCAGCAGTGACACTAGCGGGGGGGCCAATGAGCAGTTCTTC. As protein: CASSDTSGGANEQFF.

The chain couples TRBV28 to TRBJ2-7; 7 positions match TRBD2. Trimming cost V 2 bases and J 2 bases; bases outside gene matches: 3. Germline CDR1 is MDHEN and CDR2 is SYDVKM. There are 14 residues in the CDR3. In nucleotides, the CDR3 is TGTGCCAGCAGTTTACTAGCGGAGACCTACGAGCAGTACTTC. Protein product: CASSLLAETYEQYF.

The chain links TRBV28 to TRBJ2-2; 8 bases line up with TRBD1. The CDR3 contains 15 residues. CDR1 and CDR2 (germline): MDHEN, SYDVKM. V lost 4 bases to trimming and J lost 7 bases; unmatched junction nucleotides: 8. CDR3 loop: CASSSSGTGSGELFF. The CDR3 nucleotides read TGTGCCAGCAGTTCTTCCGGGACAGGCAGCGGGGAGCTGTTTTTT.

The chain is built from TRBV7-2 and TRBJ2-1; the D gene is possibly TRBD1 (6 bases). The germline CDR1 and CDR2 sequences are SGHTA and FQGNSA. The CDR3 totals 15 residues. The germline V and J ends were trimmed by 2 bases and 5 bases, with 13 bases remaining between them. CDR3 loop: CASSLLWTANNEQFF. DNA of the CDR3: TGTGCCAGCAGCTTATTGTGGACAGCAAACAATGAGCAGTTCTTC.

This clone has just a few counts. The chain uses TRBV7-2 and TRBJ2-7; D is undetermined. Germline lookup yields CDR1 SGHTA and CDR2 FQGNSA. The CDR3 has 13 amino acids. The V and J ends lost 5 bases and 2 bases respectively, with 10 bases between them. The CDR3 reads CASSLVNPYEQYF. CDR3 coding DNA: TGTGCCAGCAGCCTAGTAAATCCCTACGAGCAGTACTTC.

The chain combines TRBV28 with TRBJ1-1, with TRBD1 matching over 10 bases. The V and J ends lost 2 bases and 7 bases, in that order; junction bases with no gene match: 4. There are 14 residues in the CDR3. From germline, CDR1 is MDHEN and CDR2 SYDVKM. The CDR3 DNA follows: TGTGCCAGCAGTTTAATCGGGACAGGGGATGAAGCTTTCTTT. The encoded protein is CASSLIGTGDEAFF.

This clone was seen only a few times. The V call is TRBV11-2, the J call TRBJ1-4; D remains ambiguous. Trimming shortened V by 5 bases and J by 8 bases, and 15 bases separated the two germline ends. CDR3 length equals 14 residues. Per the germline V gene, CDR1 is SGHAT and CDR2 is FQNNGV. CDR3 DNA: TGTGCCAGCAGCCCTAGTGCATTAGGCGAAAAACTGTTTTTT. Protein sequence: CASSPSALGEKLFF.

The chain carries TRBV28 and TRBJ1-5; weak D call: TRBD1 (5 bases). The V end was cut by 5 bases, the J end by 7 bases, with 15 bases between. This CDR3 has 14 amino acids. Germline lookup yields CDR1 MDHEN and CDR2 SYDVKM. In DNA form, the CDR3 reads TGTGCCAGCAGTCCCTCCTCAGGGCACCAGCCCCAGCATTTT. Translation: CASSPSSGHQPQHF.

The chain links TRBV28 to TRBJ2-4; D call uncertain. The germline V and J ends were trimmed by 7 bases and 3 bases, with 10 bases remaining between them. Germline CDR1 reads MDHEN; CDR2 reads SYDVKM. This CDR3 has 13 residues. In nucleotides, the CDR3 is TGTGCCAGCATAGACAATCGCAAAAACATTCAGTACTTC. This translates into CASIDNRKNIQYF.

The rearrangement links TRBV30 to TRBJ1-5; D is perhaps TRBD1 (5 bases). Germline V gives CDR1 GTSNPN, CDR2 SVGIG (reference sequence). With 1 base removed from V and 7 bases from J, the gap between germline ends came to 11 bases. The CDR3 is 13 residues long. CDR3 in amino acids: CAWSEQAAQPQHF. In nucleotides, the CDR3 is TGTGCCTGGAGTGAACAGGCGGCACAGCCCCAGCATTTT.

The chain carries TRBV6-1 and TRBJ2-1; 12 bases align to TRBD2. The germline V gene encodes CDR1 MNHNS and CDR2 SASEGT. The CDR3 has 18 amino acids. V lost 3 bases to trimming and J lost 1 base; unmatched junction nucleotides: 7. The DNA of the CDR3 is TGTGCCAGCAGTGACCGCCTAGCGGGGGGGCCGTCCTACAATGAGCAGTTCTTC. This gives the protein CASSDRLAGGPSYNEQFF.

The chain is built from TRBV18 and TRBJ1-1, with TRBD1 as a possible D gene (5 bases). The CDR3 length is 15 residues. Germline V lookup: CDR1 KGHSH, CDR2 LQKENI. V was trimmed by 0 bases and J by 4 bases, leaving 12 bases between them. The CDR3 sequence: CASSPPGGDSTEAFF. As DNA, the CDR3 is TGTGCCAGCTCACCACCGGGGGGGGATAGCACTGAAGCTTTCTTT.

The chain has TRBV5-1 and TRBJ2-5; the match to TRBD1 covers 7 bases. This CDR3 is 14 amino acids long. V shed 2 bases and J 4 bases; nucleotides not matched to a gene: 5. The germline V gene encodes CDR1 SGHRS and CDR2 YFSETQ. CDR3 nucleotides: TGCGCCAGCAGCTTTGAGGGGGCCAGAGAGACCCAGTACTTC. This sequence encodes CASSFEGARETQYF.

The chain couples TRBV7-2 to TRBJ2-7; 10 bases align to TRBD2. Unmatched junction bases numbered 2, after V lost 3 bases and J lost 0 bases. Germline lookup yields CDR1 SGHTA and CDR2 FQGNSA. The CDR3 length is 15 residues. CDR3 in amino acids: CASSFTSGTSYEQYF. The CDR3 region has the DNA TGTGCCAGCAGCTTTACTAGCGGGACCTCCTACGAGCAGTACTTC.

This clone was counted only a few times. The chain combines TRBV28 with TRBJ1-2; D is unresolved. The germline V gene encodes CDR1 MDHEN and CDR2 SYDVKM. Trimming removed 8 bases from V and 4 bases from J, with 14 bases in between. CDR3 size: 13 residues. The CDR3: CASEATHIYGYTF. CDR3 nucleotide sequence: TGTGCCAGCGAGGCCACTCATATCTATGGCTACACCTTC.

The chain has TRBV27 and TRBJ1-2, with D possibly TRBD1 on 6 matching bases. This CDR3 contains 17 residues. Trimming pared 2 bases from V and 0 bases from J, leaving 16 bases between. Looked up from germline, CDR1 is MNHEY and CDR2 is SMNVEV (reference sequence). The CDR3 is CASSLQGPGLANYGYTF. The CDR3 DNA follows: TGTGCCAGCAGTTTACAGGGGCCTGGCTTAGCTAACTATGGCTACACCTTC.

V is TRBV4-1 and J is TRBJ2-7; TRBD1 might be the D (5 bases). CDR3 length: 15 amino acids. V lost 0 bases to trimming and J lost 5 bases, with 14 bases between them. The germline V gene encodes CDR1 MGHRA and CDR2 YSYEKL. CDR3 sequence (DNA): TGCGCCAGCAGCCAAGAGGGGCTAGTGAGGAACGAGCAGTACTTC. It encodes CASSQEGLVRNEQYF.

The V gene is TRBV5-6, the J gene TRBJ1-2; possibly TRBD1 for D (5 bases). The V end lost 7 bases, the J end lost 4 bases, and 17 bases lay between the germline ends. Per germline, CDR1 SGHDT and CDR2 YYEEEE. The CDR3 runs to 14 residues. CDR3 region: CASAPGGDPYGYTF. CDR3 nucleotides: TGTGCCAGCGCCCCTGGGGGGGACCCCTATGGCTACACCTTC.

The genes are TRBV7-9 and TRBJ1-2; the match to TRBD1 covers 8 bases. This CDR3 has 15 amino acids. Unmatched junction bases numbered 8, after V lost 4 bases and J lost 4 bases. Germline values: CDR1 SEHNR, CDR2 FQNEAQ (reference sequence). The CDR3 DNA reads TGTGCCAGCAGCTCGACAGGGGCCGGTGGCTATGGCTACACCTTC. It is translated as CASSSTGAGGYGYTF.

V usage is TRBV28 and J usage is TRBJ1-1; D might be TRBD1 (5 bases). V lost 5 bases and J lost 10, with 14 bases in between. This CDR3 has 12 amino acids. Germline CDR1 is MDHEN and CDR2 is SYDVKM. The CDR3 DNA reads TGTGCCAGCAGTCGGGGGGTGGGGCGAGCTTTCTTT. Amino acid sequence: CASSRGVGRAFF.

V is TRBV5-1 and J is TRBJ2-7, with D tentatively TRBD2 (6 bases). CDR1 and CDR2 from the germline V gene are SGHRS and YFSETQ. The CDR3 is 15 amino acids. V was shortened by 6 bases and J by 0 bases, with 16 bases between the two germline ends. This CDR3 reads CASNPEDYPSYEQYF. CDR3 nucleotide sequence: TGCGCCAGCAACCCGGAGGACTACCCCTCCTACGAGCAGTACTTC.

This clone was picked up a small number of times. This chain connects TRBV27 to TRBJ1-2; perhaps TRBD1 as D (6 bases). The V end lost 7 bases, the J end lost 6 bases, and 15 bases lay between the germline ends. CDR1 and CDR2 (germline): MNHEY, SMNVEV (reference sequence). This CDR3 has 13 amino acids. The CDR3 DNA reads as TGTGCCAGCACGACGGGGGGCCGAGATGGCTACACCTTC. As protein: CASTTGGRDGYTF.